This entry is about one TCR beta chain. The target antigen is unknown. Other DNA sequences in the same sample also yield this CDR3. The data belong to a study of shared clonotypes between healthy human individuals. Study-level information: CD4 naive and memory got three plates each, CD8 naive two, CD8 memory one. Study outcomes and limitations: What naive subsets generally showed was a larger estimated richness than memory subsets showed.

Germline V gives CDR1 WNHNN, CDR2 SYGVQD (reference sequence). The length of the CDR3 is 14 residues. V shed 5 bases, J shed 4 bases, and the junction held 7 bases outside the gene matches. The protocol was immunoSEQ multiplex PCR, while the TCRdb copy is restricted to in-frame clones and leaves out a portion. The table has about 1.4 million clones, roughly 96% seen once. The CD4+ fraction was divided into a CD45RA+ naive subset and a CD45RA-negative memory subset. The receptor's source is a man between 25 and 39 years old in good health. The V gene is TRBV10-1, the J gene TRBJ2-7; 8 bases line up with TRBD2. The material sequenced was naive CD4+ T cells sorted from blood. Subset described: CD45RA+ positively selected. In nucleotides, the CDR3 is TGCGCCAGCAGTCGTACGGGAGGGCCTTACGAGCAGTACTTC. Protein product: CASSRTGGPYEQYF.